This T cell receptor beta chain was captured in a study of blood T cell repertoires in COVID-19. Looking at the study overall: Collection of acute and convalescent COVID-19 samples took place in the United States, Italy and Spain. In each case, the material was cDNA or gDNA derived from T cells, B-cell-depleted T cells, or PBMCs.

With 4 bases removed from V and 4 bases from J, the gap between germline ends came to 14 bases. This CDR3 region has 14 residues. The germline gives CDR1 SGHTA, CDR2 FQGNSA. This clone came up a few times. Authors' analysis steps: Amplification of reference gene primers was used by the study to estimate nucleated cell counts. Libraries were prepared by immunoSEQ multiplex PCR; TCRdb keeps only in-frame clonotypes and omits some of them. From that table come the V and J calls and clone size; the DNA was used to work out D and trimming. Of approximately 91,000 clones listed, about four fifths are singletons.

The TCR sequence derives from a woman of 80 years or more with acute or convalescent COVID-19. V gene TRBV7-2 combines with J gene TRBJ2-7; unclear D gene. The source material was peripheral blood. The CDR3 DNA reads TGTGCCAGCAGCTCGGGTCGCGCAACATACGAGCAGTACTTC. This gives the protein CASSSGRATYEQYF. The whole variable domain, remainder taken from reference TRBV7-2 and TRBJ2-7, is GAGVSQSPSNKVTEKGKDVELRCDPISGHTALYWYRQSLGQGLEFLIYFQGNSAPDKSGLPSDRFSAERTGGSVSTLTIQRTQQEDSAVYLCASSSGRATYEQYFGPGTRLTVT.